This is a list of T cell receptor beta chains from one sample in a study of cytomegalovirus exposure and HLA in healthy donors. Clones were sequenced by immunoSEQ multiplex PCR, and TCRdb holds only the in-frame ones, with some missing. The sample has some 200,000 clones; approximately 90% are singletons. Material for sequencing was PBMCs. The receptors stem from a woman between 18 and 30 years old in good health and CMV-seronegative. The CDR3 runs from the conserved cysteine through the conserved F or W. Fields, in order: J gene, clone size, V gene, D gene, CDR3 DNA, CDR3 protein. D genes are given only for firm matches. The size of a clone is reported for some rows only, either as once, few or many, or as a class for expanded clones.

TRBJ1-4 . TRBV7-9 . TGTGCCAGCAGCCAGTCTAATGAAAAACTGTTTTTT CASSQSNEKLFF
TRBJ1-4 . TRBV5-1 TRBD1 TGCGCCAGCAGCTTGGCACAGGGGGCTAATGAAAAACTGTTTTTT CASSLAQGANEKLFF
TRBJ2-1 . TRBV27 . TGTGCCAGCAGTTTATTAGGGGAAAGCCAGTTCTTC CASSLLGESQFF
TRBJ2-1 . TRBV19 TRBD2 TGTGCCAGTAGTAGGACTAGCGGCGGATACAATGAGCAGTTCTTC CASSRTSGGYNEQFF
TRBJ1-5 . TRBV6-5 TRBD1 TGTGCCAGCAGTTCTACAGGGGTGGATCAGCCCCAGCATTTT CASSSTGVDQPQHF
TRBJ2-3 . TRBV6-1 . TGTGCCAGCAGTGGCCCCGGGCAGGGTTGGGCAGATACGCAGTATTTT CASSGPGQGWADTQYF
TRBJ2-3 . TRBV7-9 TRBD2 TGTGCCAGCAGCCTCAGGCGGGGGAACACAGATACGCAGTATTTT CASSLRRGNTDTQYF
TRBJ2-7 . TRBV6-6 . TGTGCCAGCAGTTACCCGGGTAAGAGTTACGAGCAGTACTTC CASSYPGKSYEQYF
TRBJ2-3 . TRBV10-2 . TGCGCCAGCAGTGAGGGGTCCTACTACACAGATACGCAGTATTTT CASSEGSYYTDTQYF
TRBJ2-4 once TRBV5-4 . TGTGCCAGCAGCAAGCGGGTGAGGAGAAACATTCAGTACTTC CASSKRVRRNIQYF
TRBJ2-5 . TRBV5-1 TRBD2 TGCGCCAGCAGCTTGGGACTAGCGGGAGGGCCCGCGGAGACCCAGTACTTC CASSLGLAGGPAETQYF
TRBJ1-1 . TRBV7-2 . TGTGCCAGCAGCAAAATGGGGCAGGGTTTTCCCAGAAGTACTGAAGCTTTCTTT CASSKMGQGFPRSTEAFF
TRBJ2-7 few TRBV27 TRBD2 TGTGCCAGCAGTTTATTGCCGACTAGCCCAAAGGGGGAGCAGTACTTC CASSLLPTSPKGEQYF
TRBJ2-1 once TRBV27 TRBD1 TGTGCCAGCAGTAGAGACAGGGACAATGAGCAGTTCTTC CASSRDRDNEQFF
TRBJ2-7 . TRBV11-2 TRBD1 TGTGCCAGCAGCTTGAGACAGGGGAGAGGCAACGAGCAGTACTTC CASSLRQGRGNEQYF
TRBJ2-3 . TRBV5-1 . TGCGCCAGCAGCTTACAGGGCTTAGATACGCAGTATTTT CASSLQGLDTQYF
TRBJ2-1 . TRBV12-5 TRBD2 TGTGCTAGTGGTTTGGACAAGACTAGCGGGGGGCCAGGTGAGCAGTTCTTC CASGLDKTSGGPGEQFF
TRBJ2-5 . TRBV2 TRBD2 TGTGCCAGCAGTGAAACTAGCGGGAAAGAGACCCAGTACTTC CASSETSGKETQYF
TRBJ2-7 few TRBV19 TRBD2 TGTGCCAGTAGTACGGCTAGCGGTCCCTACGAGCAGTACTTC CASSTASGPYEQYF
TRBJ2-3 . TRBV5-4 TRBD2 TGTGCCAGCAGCCCGACTAGCGAAAACACAGATACGCAGTATTTT CASSPTSENTDTQYF
TRBJ2-7 . TRBV30 TRBD1 TGTGCCTGGACTCGACAGGGTAGCTCCTACGAGCAGTACTTC CAWTRQGSSYEQYF
TRBJ1-4 once TRBV19 . TGTGCCAGTAGTATTCGGCAGGGGACATGGGATGAAAAACTGTTTTTT CASSIRQGTWDEKLFF
TRBJ1-6 . TRBV9 TRBD1 TGTGCCAGCAGCGGAACGACAGGGGCGGGTAATTCACCCCTCCACTTT CASSGTTGAGNSPLHF
TRBJ2-5 few TRBV29-1 TRBD2 TGCAGCGTTCGGGCGGGAGGCCTGCAAGAGACCCAGTACTTC CSVRAGGLQETQYF
TRBJ2-3 . TRBV7-2 TRBD2 TGTGCCAGCAGCTTAGGGCGGGGGTGGACAGATACGCAGTATTTT CASSLGRGWTDTQYF
TRBJ2-2 once TRBV5-8 . TGTGCCAGCAGCGCCGGGGTACGGCCGAACACCGGGGAGCTGTTTTTT CASSAGVRPNTGELFF
TRBJ2-7 . TRBV29-1 TRBD2 TGCAGCGTTCTGGGGGGGTCCGTGCAGTACTTC CSVLGGSVQYF
TRBJ1-3 . TRBV30 TRBD1 TGTGCCTGGAGCTACCTCGGACAGGCTGGAAACACCATATATTTT CAWSYLGQAGNTIYF
TRBJ2-7 . TRBV30 TRBD1 TGTGCCTGGAGTGTACCTCTGAGACAGGGCTCCGGCGAGCAGTACTTC CAWSVPLRQGSGEQYF
TRBJ2-1 . TRBV5-1 . TGCGCCAGCAGGGACAGTTACAATGAGCAGTTCTTC CASRDSYNEQFF
TRBJ2-7 . TRBV5-4 . TGTGCCAGCAGCTGGGGCCTCGGAAGCTACGAGCAGTACTTC CASSWGLGSYEQYF
TRBJ2-3 . TRBV9 . TGTGCCAGCAGCCGTAGAGTCGGCACAGATACGCAGTATTTT CASSRRVGTDTQYF
TRBJ2-4 . TRBV2 TRBD2 TGTGCCACCCAGCCGGGGGGGATGGACATTCAGTACTTC CATQPGGMDIQYF
TRBJ2-1 . TRBV4-1 TRBD1 TGCGCCAGCAGCCAAGAGAGCCTCAGGACAGGACGTCGCTCCTACAATGAGCAGTTCTTC CASSQESLRTGRRSYNEQFF
TRBJ1-1 . TRBV4-2 . TGTGCCAGCAGCCAGGGAGCGGGGGCGCAGGACACTGAAGCTTTCTTT CASSQGAGAQDTEAFF
TRBJ1-2 . TRBV14 TRBD1 TGTGCCAGCAGCCAATTCTCAGGGGGCGGCTATGGCTACACCTTC CASSQFSGGGYGYTF
TRBJ2-5 . TRBV7-9 TRBD2 TGTGCCAGCCGCTTAGGACAGCGGGAGAGAGAAGAGACCCAGTACTTC CASRLGQREREETQYF
TRBJ2-1 . TRBV28 TRBD2 TGTGCCAGCAGTTTAGTGCGAGCGGGAGGGACATTAGTGATTTACAATGAGCAGTTCTTC CASSLVRAGGTLVIYNEQFF
TRBJ2-1 . TRBV21-1 . TGTGCCAGCAGCAAAGAGTCACAGCCTCTACTCTCCTACAATGAGCAGTTCTTC CASSKESQPLLSYNEQFF